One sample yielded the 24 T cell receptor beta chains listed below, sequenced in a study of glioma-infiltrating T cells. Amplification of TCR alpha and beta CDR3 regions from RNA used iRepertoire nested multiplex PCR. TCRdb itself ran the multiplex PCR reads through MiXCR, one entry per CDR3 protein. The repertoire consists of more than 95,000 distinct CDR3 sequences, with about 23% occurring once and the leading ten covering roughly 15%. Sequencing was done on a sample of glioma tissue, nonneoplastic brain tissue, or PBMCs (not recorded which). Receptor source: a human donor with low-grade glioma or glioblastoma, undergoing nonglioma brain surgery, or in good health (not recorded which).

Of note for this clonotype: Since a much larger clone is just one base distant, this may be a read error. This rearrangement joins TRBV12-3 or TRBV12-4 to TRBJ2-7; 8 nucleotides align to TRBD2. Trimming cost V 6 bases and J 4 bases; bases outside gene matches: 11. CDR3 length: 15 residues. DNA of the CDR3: TGTGCCAGCAGCGGGACTAGAGGGACCCCATACGAGCAGTACTTC. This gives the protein CASSGTRGTPYEQYF.

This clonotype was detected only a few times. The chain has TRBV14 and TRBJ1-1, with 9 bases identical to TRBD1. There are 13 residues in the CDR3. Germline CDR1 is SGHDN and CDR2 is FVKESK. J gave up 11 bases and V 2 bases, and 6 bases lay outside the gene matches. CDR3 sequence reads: CASSQNRGLGAFF. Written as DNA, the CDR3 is TGTGCCAGCAGCCAAAACAGGGGGCTCGGGGCTTTCTTT.

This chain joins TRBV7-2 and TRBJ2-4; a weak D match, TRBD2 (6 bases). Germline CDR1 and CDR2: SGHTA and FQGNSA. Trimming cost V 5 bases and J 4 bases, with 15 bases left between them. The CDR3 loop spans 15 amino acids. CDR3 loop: CASSPRPGAKNIQYF. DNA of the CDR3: TGTGCCAGCAGCCCCAGACCGGGAGCTAAAAACATTCAGTACTTC.

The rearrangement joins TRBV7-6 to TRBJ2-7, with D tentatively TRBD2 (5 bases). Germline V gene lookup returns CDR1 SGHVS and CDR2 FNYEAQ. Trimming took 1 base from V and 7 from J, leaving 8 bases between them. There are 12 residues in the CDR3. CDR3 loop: CASSLEEGEQYF. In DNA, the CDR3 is TGTGCCAGCAGCTTAGAAGAGGGAGAGCAGTACTTC.

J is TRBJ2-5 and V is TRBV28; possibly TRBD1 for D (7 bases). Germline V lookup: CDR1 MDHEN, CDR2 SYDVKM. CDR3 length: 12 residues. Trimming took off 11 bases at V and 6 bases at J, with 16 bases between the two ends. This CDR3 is CAPNPGGQTQYF. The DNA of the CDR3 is TGTGCCCCCAACCCAGGGGGGCAGACCCAGTACTTC.

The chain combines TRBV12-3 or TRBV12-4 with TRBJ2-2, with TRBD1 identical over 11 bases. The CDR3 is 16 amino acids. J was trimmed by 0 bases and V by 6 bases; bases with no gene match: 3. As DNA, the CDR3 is TGTGCCAGCAGCTGGGGACAGGGGGCGAACACCGGGGAGCTGTTTTTT. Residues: CASSWGQGANTGELFF.

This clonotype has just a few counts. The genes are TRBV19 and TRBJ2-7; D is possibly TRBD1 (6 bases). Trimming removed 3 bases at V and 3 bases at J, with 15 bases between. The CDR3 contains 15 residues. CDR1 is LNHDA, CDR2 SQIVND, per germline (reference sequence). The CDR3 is CASSIRTEMIYEQYF. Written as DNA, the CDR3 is TGTGCCAGTAGTATCCGGACAGAAATGATCTACGAGCAGTACTTC.

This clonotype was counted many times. The CDR3 here is CASSQDLGDTQYF. CDR3 bases: TGCGCCAGCAGCCAAGATCTAGGAGATACGCAGTATTTT. The rearrangement links TRBV4-3 to TRBJ2-3; D is unresolved. From germline, CDR1 is LGHNA and CDR2 YSLEER. With 0 bases removed from V and 5 bases from J, the gap between germline ends came to 6 bases. The CDR3 is 13 amino acids.

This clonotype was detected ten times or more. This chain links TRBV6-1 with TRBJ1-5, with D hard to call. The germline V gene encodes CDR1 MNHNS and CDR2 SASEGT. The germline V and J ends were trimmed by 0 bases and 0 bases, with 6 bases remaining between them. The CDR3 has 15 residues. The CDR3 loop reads CASSEAWYSNQPQHF. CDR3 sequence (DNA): TGTGCCAGCAGTGAAGCGTGGTATAGCAATCAGCCCCAGCATTTT.

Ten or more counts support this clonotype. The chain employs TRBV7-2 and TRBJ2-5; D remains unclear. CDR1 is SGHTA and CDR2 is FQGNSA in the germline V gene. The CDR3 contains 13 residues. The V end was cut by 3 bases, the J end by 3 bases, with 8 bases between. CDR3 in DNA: TGTGCCAGCAGCTTTGGACGGGAAGAGACCCAGTACTTC. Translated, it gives CASSFGREETQYF.

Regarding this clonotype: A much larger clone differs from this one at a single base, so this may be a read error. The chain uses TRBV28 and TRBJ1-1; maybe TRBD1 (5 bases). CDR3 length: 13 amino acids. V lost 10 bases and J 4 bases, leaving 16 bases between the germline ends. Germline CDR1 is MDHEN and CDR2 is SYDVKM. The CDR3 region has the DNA TGTGCCACTATCGGGGGGGGGGGCACTGAAGCTTTCTTT. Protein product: CATIGGGGTEAFF.

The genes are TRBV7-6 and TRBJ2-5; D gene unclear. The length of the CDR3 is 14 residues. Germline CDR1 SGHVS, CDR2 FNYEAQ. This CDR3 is CAGSFAYGQETQYF. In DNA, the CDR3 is TGTGCTGGCAGCTTCGCCTATGGCCAAGAGACCCAGTACTTC.

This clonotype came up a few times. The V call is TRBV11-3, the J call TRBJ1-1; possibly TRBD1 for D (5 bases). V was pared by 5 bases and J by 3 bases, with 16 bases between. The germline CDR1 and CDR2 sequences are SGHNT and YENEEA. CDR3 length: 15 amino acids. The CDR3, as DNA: TGTGCCAGCAGCGCCGCGGGGGGGAGAGACACTGAAGCTTTCTTT. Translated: CASSAAGGRDTEAFF.

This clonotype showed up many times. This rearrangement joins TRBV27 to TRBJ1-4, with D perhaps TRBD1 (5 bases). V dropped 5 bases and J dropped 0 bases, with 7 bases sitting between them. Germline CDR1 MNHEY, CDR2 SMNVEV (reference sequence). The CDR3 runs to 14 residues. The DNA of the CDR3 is TGTGCCAGCAGTGGGGGAGCAACTAATGAAAAACTGTTTTTT. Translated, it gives CASSGGATNEKLFF.

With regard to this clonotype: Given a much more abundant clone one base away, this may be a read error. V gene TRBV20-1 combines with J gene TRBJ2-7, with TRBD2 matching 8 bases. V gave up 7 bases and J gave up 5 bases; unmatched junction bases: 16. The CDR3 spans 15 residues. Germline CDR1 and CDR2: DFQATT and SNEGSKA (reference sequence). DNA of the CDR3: TGCAGTGATACTTCTCTTGCGGGAGGTGTCCACGAGCAGTACTTC. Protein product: CSDTSLAGGVHEQYF.

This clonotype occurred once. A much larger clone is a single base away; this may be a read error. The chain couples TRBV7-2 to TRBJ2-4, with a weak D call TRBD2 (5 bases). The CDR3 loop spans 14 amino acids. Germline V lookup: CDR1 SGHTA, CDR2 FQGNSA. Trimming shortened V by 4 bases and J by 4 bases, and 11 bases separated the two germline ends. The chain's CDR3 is CASSSAVGKNIQYF. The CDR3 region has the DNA TGTGCCAGCAGCTCAGCGGTCGGTAAAAACATTCAGTACTTC.

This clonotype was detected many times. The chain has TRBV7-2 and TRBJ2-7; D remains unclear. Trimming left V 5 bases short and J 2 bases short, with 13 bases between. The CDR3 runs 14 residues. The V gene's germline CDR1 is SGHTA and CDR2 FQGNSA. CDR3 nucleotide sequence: TGTGCCAGCAGCCACGACCCCAGCGCCTACGAGCAGTACTTC. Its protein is CASSHDPSAYEQYF.

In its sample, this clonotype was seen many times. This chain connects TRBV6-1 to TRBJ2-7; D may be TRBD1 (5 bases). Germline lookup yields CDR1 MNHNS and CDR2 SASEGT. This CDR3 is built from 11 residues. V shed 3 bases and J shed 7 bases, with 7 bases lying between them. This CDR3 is CASSDRTEQYF. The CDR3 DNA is TGTGCCAGCAGTGACCGGACAGAGCAGTACTTC.

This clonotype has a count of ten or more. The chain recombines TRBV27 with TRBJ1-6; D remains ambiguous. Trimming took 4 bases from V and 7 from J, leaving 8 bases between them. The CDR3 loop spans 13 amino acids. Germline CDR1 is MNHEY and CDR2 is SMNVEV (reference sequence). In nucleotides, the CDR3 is TGTGCCAGCAGTTCCCGTATAAATTCACCCCTCCACTTT. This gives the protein CASSSRINSPLHF.

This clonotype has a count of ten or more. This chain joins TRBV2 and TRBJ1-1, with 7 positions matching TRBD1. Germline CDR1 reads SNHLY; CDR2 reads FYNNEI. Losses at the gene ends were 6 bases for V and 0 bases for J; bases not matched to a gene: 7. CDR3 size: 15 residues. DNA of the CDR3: TGTGCCAGCAGCCCCGGGACAGTAATGAACACTGAAGCTTTCTTT. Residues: CASSPGTVMNTEAFF.

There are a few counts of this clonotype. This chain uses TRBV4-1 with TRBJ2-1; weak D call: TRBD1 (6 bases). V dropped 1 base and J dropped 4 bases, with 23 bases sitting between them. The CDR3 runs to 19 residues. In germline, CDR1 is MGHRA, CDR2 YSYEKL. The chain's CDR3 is CASSQGGGWTDQGYNEQFF. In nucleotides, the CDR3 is TGCGCCAGCAGCCAAGGAGGTGGTTGGACAGACCAAGGGTACAATGAGCAGTTCTTC.

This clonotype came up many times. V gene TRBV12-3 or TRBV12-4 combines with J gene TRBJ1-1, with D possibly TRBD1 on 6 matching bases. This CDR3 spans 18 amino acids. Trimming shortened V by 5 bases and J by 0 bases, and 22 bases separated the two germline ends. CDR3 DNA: TGTGCCAGCAGTCTGTCCCCCAGGGGCCTTTTGATGAACACTGAAGCTTTCTTT. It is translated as CASSLSPRGLLMNTEAFF.

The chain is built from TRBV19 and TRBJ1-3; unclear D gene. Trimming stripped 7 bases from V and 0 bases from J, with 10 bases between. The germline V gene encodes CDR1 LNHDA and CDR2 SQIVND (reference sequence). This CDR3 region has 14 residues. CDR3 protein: CASTFPSSGNTIYF. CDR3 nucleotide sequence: TGTGCCAGTACGTTCCCGAGCTCTGGAAACACCATATATTTT.

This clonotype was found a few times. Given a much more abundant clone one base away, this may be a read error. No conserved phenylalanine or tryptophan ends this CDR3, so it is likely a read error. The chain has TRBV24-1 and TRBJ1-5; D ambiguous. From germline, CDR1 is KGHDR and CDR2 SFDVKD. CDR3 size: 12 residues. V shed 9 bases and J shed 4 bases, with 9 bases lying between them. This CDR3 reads CATSNSNQPQHS. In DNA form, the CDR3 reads TGTGCCACCTCAAATTCTAATCAGCCCCAGCATTCT.